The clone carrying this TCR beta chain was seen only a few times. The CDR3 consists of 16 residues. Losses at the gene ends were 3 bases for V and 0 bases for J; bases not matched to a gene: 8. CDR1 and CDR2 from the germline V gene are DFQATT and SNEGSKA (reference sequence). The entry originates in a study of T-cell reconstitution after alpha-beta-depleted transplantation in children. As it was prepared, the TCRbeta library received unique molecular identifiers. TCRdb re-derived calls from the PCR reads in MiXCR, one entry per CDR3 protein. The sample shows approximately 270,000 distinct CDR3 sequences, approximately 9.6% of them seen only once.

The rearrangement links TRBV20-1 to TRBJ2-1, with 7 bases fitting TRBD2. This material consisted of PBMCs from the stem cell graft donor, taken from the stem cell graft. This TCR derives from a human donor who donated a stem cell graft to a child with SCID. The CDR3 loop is CSARSSGINSYNEQFF. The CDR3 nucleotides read TGCAGTGCTAGGTCGAGCGGGATAAACTCCTACAATGAGCAGTTCTTC.